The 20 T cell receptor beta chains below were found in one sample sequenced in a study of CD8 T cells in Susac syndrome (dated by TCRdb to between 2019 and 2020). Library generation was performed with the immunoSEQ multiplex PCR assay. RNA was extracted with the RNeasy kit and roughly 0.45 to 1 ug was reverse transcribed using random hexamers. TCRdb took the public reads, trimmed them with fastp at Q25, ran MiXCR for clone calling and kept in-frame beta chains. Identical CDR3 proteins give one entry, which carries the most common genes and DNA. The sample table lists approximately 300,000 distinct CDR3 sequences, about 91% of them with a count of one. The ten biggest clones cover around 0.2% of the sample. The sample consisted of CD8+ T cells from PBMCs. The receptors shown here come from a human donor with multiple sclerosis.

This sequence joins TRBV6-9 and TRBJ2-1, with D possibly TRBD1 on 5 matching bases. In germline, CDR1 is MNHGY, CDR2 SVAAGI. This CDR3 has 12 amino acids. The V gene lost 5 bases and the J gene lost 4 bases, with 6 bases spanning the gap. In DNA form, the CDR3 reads TGTGCCAGCAGTACAGGTTACAATGAGCAGTTCTTC. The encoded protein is CASSTGYNEQFF.

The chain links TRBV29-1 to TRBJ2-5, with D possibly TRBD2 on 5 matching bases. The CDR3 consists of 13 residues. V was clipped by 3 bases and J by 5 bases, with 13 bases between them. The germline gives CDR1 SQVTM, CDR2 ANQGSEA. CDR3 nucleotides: TGCAGCGTTGACGGGGATTTACCGGAGACCCAGTACTTC. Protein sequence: CSVDGDLPETQYF.

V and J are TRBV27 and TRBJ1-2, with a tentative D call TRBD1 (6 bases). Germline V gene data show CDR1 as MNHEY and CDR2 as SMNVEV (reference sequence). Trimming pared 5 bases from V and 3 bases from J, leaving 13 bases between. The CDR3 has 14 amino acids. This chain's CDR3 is CASSPAGEDYGYTF. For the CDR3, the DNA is TGTGCCAGCAGTCCGGCAGGGGAGGACTATGGCTACACCTTC.

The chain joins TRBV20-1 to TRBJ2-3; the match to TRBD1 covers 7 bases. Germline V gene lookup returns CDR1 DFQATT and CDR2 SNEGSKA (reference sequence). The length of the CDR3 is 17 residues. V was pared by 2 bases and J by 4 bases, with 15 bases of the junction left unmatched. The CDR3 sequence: CSARPYHDGTVPDTQYF. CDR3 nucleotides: TGCAGTGCTAGACCGTACCACGACGGGACAGTCCCAGATACGCAGTATTTT.

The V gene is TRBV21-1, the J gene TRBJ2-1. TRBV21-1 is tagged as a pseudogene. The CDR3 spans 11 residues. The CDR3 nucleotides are TGTGCCAGCAGCAAAACCAATGAGCAGTTCTTC. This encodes CASSKTNEQFF.

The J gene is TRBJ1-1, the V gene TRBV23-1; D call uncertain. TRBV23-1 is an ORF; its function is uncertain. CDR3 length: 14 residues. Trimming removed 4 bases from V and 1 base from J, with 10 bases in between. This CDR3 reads CASSRVARNTEAFF. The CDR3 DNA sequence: TGCGCCAGCAGTCGGGTCGCTCGGAACACTGAAGCTTTCTTT.

The CDR3 nucleotides are TGTGCCAGCAGTGGCCTAACGGGGAGGGCGGGGTACAATGAGCAGTTCTTC. It codes for CASSGLTGRAGYNEQFF. The chain couples TRBV12-3 or TRBV12-4 to TRBJ2-1; the match to TRBD2 covers 7 bases. The junction had 14 bases not matched to a gene; V was cut back by 5 bases and J by 4 bases. The CDR3 spans 17 residues.

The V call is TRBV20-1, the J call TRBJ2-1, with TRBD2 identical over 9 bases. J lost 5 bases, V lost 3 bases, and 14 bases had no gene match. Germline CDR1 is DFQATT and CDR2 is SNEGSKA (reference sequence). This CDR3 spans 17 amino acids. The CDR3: CSASEKNGLALHNEQFF. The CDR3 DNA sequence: TGCAGTGCTAGTGAGAAAAACGGACTAGCGCTCCACAATGAGCAGTTCTTC.

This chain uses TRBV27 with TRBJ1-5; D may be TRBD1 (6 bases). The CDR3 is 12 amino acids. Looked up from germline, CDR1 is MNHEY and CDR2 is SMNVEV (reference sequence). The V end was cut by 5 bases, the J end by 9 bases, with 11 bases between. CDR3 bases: TGTGCCAGCAGTGACAGGATGGGGCCCCAGCATTTT. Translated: CASSDRMGPQHF.

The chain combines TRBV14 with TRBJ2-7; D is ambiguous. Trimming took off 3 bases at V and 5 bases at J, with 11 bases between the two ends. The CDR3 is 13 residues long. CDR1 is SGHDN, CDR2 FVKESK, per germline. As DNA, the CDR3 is TGTGCCAGCAGCCAGCCACCCCGTCACGAGCAGTACTTC. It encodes CASSQPPRHEQYF.

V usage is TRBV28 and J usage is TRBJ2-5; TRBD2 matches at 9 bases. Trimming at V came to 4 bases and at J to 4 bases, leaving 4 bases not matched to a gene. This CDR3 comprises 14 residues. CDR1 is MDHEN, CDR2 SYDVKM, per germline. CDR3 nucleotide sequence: TGTGCCAGCAGTTCAGGACTAGCGTTAGAGACCCAGTACTTC. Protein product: CASSSGLALETQYF.

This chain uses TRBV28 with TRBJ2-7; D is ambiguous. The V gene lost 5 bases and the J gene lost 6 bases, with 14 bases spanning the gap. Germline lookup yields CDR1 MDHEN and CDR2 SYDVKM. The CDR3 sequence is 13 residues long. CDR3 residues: CASSVTAGAEQYF. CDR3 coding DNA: TGTGCCAGCAGTGTCACGGCCGGAGCCGAGCAGTACTTC.

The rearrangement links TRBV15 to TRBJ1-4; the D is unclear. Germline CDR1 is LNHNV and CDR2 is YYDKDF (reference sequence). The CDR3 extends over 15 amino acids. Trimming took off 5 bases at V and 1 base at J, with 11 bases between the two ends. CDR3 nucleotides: TGTGCCACCAGCCCGTACATAGAAACTAATGAAAAACTGTTTTTT. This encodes CATSPYIETNEKLFF. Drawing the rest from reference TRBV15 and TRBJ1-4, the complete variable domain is DAMVIQNPRYQVTQFGKPVTLSCSQTLNHNVMYWYQQKSSQAPKLLFHYYDKDFNNEADTPDNFQSRRPNTSFCFLDIRSPGLGDTAMYLCATSPYIETNEKLFFGSGTQLSVL.

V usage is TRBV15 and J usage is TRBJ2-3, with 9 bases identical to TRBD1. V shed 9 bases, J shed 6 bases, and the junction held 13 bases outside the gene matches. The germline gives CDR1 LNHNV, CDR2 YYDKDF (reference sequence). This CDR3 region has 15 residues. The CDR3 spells CATLGDRDFRDTQYF. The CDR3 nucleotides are TGTGCCACTTTGGGGGACAGGGATTTTCGGGATACGCAGTATTTT. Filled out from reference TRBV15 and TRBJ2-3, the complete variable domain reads DAMVIQNPRYQVTQFGKPVTLSCSQTLNHNVMYWYQQKSSQAPKLLFHYYDKDFNNEADTPDNFQSRRPNTSFCFLDIRSPGLGDTAMYLCATLGDRDFRDTQYFGPGTRLTVL.

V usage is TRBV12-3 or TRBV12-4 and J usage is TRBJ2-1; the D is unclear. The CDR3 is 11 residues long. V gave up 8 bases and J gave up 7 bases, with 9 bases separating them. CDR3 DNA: TGTGCCAGCGATGCTGGGAATGAGCAGTTCTTC. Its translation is CASDAGNEQFF.

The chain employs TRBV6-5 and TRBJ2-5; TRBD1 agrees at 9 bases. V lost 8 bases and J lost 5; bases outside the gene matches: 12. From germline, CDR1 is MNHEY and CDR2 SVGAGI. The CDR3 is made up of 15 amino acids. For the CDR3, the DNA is TGTGCCAGCGGGAACAGGGGGCGGGGGAGGGAGACCCAGTACTTC. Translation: CASGNRGRGRETQYF.

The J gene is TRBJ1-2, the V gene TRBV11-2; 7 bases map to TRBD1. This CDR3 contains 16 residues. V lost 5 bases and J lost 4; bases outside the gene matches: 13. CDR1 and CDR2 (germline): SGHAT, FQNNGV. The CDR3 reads CASSPGQDPIIYGYTF. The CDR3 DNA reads TGTGCCAGCAGCCCTGGACAGGACCCTATAATCTATGGCTACACCTTC.

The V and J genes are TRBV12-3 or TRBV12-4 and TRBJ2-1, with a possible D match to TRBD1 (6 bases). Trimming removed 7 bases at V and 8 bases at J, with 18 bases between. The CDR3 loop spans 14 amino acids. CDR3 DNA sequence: TGTGCCAGCAATCACGGGACATTTGGCGATGAGCAGTTCTTC. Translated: CASNHGTFGDEQFF.

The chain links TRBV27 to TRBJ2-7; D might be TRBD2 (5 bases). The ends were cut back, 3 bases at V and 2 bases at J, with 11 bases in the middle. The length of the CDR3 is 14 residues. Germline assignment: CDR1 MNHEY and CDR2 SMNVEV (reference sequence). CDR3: CASSLGGSTYEQYF. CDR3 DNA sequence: TGTGCCAGCAGTTTGGGCGGGTCTACCTACGAGCAGTACTTC.

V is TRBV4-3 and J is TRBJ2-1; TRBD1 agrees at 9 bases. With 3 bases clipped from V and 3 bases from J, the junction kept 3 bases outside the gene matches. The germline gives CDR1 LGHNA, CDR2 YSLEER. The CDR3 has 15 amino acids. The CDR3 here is CASSHTGGVYNEQFF. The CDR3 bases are TGCGCCAGCAGCCATACAGGGGGCGTCTACAATGAGCAGTTCTTC.